These T cell receptor beta chains were read from a single sample in a study of regulatory T cells in long-lasting Graves disease. TCRdb recomputed calls from the multiplex PCR reads with MiXCR, one row per CDR3 protein. This table has more than 450,000 distinct CDR3 sequences, around 15% appearing once. The sample was also linked to a second study, of T cells in Graves' hyperthyroidism and ophthalmopathy.

Sequencing used peripheral blood mononuclear cells (PBMCs), obtained at new diagnosis, from a patient treated with antithyroid drugs. These receptor sequences come from a man aged 35-49 years with Graves disease. Both conserved end residues are part of each CDR3. D genes are given only for firm matches. Where a row states a size, it is once, few, many or the class of an expanded clone; other rows omit it.

v_gene,d_gene,abundance,j_gene,CDR3aa,CDR3nt
TRBV20-1,TRBD1,few,TRBJ2-5,CSADTGGVFGDVTETQYF,TGCAGTGCTGATACAGGGGGCGTCTTCGGGGACGTGACAGAGACCCAGTACTTC
TRBV12-3/TRBV12-4,-,many,TRBJ2-7,CASSPTRTGPYEQYF,TGTGCCAGCAGTCCAACCCGAACAGGGCCCTACGAGCAGTACTTC
TRBV10-3,TRBD2,few,TRBJ2-1,CAISTGTSGGNEQFF,TGTGCCATCAGTACCGGGACTAGCGGAGGTAATGAGCAGTTCTTC
TRBV3-1,-,many,TRBJ2-1,CASSQGNRNEQFF,TGTGCCAGCAGCCAAGGTAACCGCAATGAGCAGTTCTTC
TRBV7-9,-,-,TRBJ2-7,CASSLASSIDEQYF,TGTGCCAGCAGCTTAGCTTCCTCCATTGACGAGCAGTACTTC
TRBV7-7,-,many,TRBJ2-5,CASSAQLGETQYF,TGTGCTAGCAGCGCACAGCTGGGGGAGACCCAGTACTTC
TRBV28,-,many,TRBJ1-2,CASSSLAGVDGYTF,TGTGCCAGCAGTTCCCTGGCGGGGGTGGATGGCTACACCTTC
TRBV3-1,-,many,TRBJ1-1,CASSQDPTVNTEAFF,TGTGCCAGCAGCCAAGATCCCACAGTGAACACTGAAGCTTTCTTT
TRBV27,-,many,TRBJ1-2,CASSPLGQSTYTF,TGTGCCAGCAGTCCACTAGGACAGTCGACCTACACCTTC
TRBV29-1,-,-,TRBJ1-4,CSVGAVANEKLFF,TGCAGCGTGGGCGCGGTGGCTAATGAAAAACTGTTTTTT
TRBV30,-,many,TRBJ2-1,CAWSRAAYNEQFF,TGTGCCTGGAGTCGGGCGGCCTACAATGAGCAGTTCTTC
TRBV5-1,-,many,TRBJ2-6,CASSPPTSGANVLTF,TGCGCCAGCAGCCCCCCCACCTCTGGGGCCAACGTCCTGACTTTC
TRBV28,TRBD2,many,TRBJ2-7,CASSSTGTSGSYYEQYF,TGTGCCAGCAGTTCCACCGGGACTAGCGGGAGTTACTACGAGCAGTACTTC
TRBV7-2,TRBD2,-,TRBJ2-3,CASSTSGSRYTQYF,TGTGCCAGCAGCACTAGCGGGAGTAGGTATACGCAGTATTTT
TRBV27,-,many,TRBJ2-3,CASSLFRGPSTDTQYF,TGTGCCAGCAGTTTATTTCGGGGGCCTAGCACAGATACGCAGTATTTT
TRBV20-1,-,-,TRBJ1-1,CSARDIVMNTEAFF,TGCAGTGCTAGGGACATCGTCATGAACACTGAAGCTTTCTTT
TRBV15,-,few,TRBJ1-5,CATSRGGGAGQPQHF,TGTGCCACCAGCAGGGGGGGGGGGGCCGGTCAGCCCCAGCATTTT
TRBV7-8,TRBD2,many,TRBJ2-3,CASSRLAGGSDTQYF,TGTGCCAGCAGCCGACTAGCGGGAGGGTCAGATACGCAGTATTTT
TRBV20-1,-,-,TRBJ2-1,CSATPNEQFF,TGCAGTGCTACACCCAATGAGCAGTTCTTC
TRBV7-9,TRBD2,few,TRBJ2-2,CASSSLRLAGEPGELFF,TGTGCCAGCAGCTCCCTTCGACTAGCGGGAGAGCCCGGGGAGCTGTTTTTT
TRBV11-2,TRBD2,-,TRBJ2-1,CASSPSASGRAYNEQFF,TGTGCCAGCAGCCCCTCGGCTAGCGGGAGGGCATACAATGAGCAGTTCTTC
TRBV3-1,-,-,TRBJ1-1,CASSQEIIVDLTTEAFF,TGTGCCAGCAGCCAAGAGATTATAGTCGACCTAACAACTGAAGCTTTCTTT
TRBV20-1,-,many,TRBJ2-1,CSAREFPDSYNEQFF,TGCAGTGCTAGAGAGTTCCCCGACTCCTACAATGAGCAGTTCTTC
TRBV12-3/TRBV12-4,-,many,TRBJ2-7,CASSFGGPENWEQYF,TGTGCCAGCAGTTTCGGGGGCCCCGAGAACTGGGAGCAGTACTTC
TRBV19,TRBD1,few,TRBJ2-1,CASTADRGFYNEQFF,TGTGCCAGTACCGCGGACAGGGGTTTCTACAATGAGCAGTTCTTC
TRBV2,TRBD1,-,TRBJ1-5,CASRITGGGNQPQHF,TGTGCCAGCAGAATAACAGGGGGCGGGAATCAGCCCCAGCATTTT
TRBV9,TRBD2,many,TRBJ2-5,CASSASGSHQETQYF,TGTGCCAGCAGCGCGAGCGGGAGCCACCAAGAGACCCAGTACTTC
TRBV14,-,few,TRBJ2-1,CASTADGSSYNGQFF,TGTGCCAGCACCGCGGACGGGAGCTCCTACAATGGGCAGTTCTTC
TRBV5-1,-,many,TRBJ2-7,CASSQDKGVYEQYF,TGCGCCAGCAGCCAGGACAAGGGGGTATACGAGCAGTACTTC
TRBV29-1,TRBD2,-,TRBJ2-7,CSVSAGVSEQYF,TGCAGCGTGTCGGCGGGAGTAAGCGAGCAGTACTTC
TRBV3-1,-,many,TRBJ1-1,CASSTPRGGNTEAFF,TGTGCCAGCAGCACCCCCCGTGGGGGGAACACTGAAGCTTTCTTT
TRBV28,TRBD1,few,TRBJ2-2,CASSMLPGQGYTGELFF,TGTGCCAGCAGTATGCTTCCGGGACAGGGGTACACCGGGGAGCTGTTTTTT
TRBV18,TRBD2,few,TRBJ2-2,CASSAGTSGAIRELFF,TGTGCCAGCTCAGCGGGGACTAGCGGGGCCATCCGGGAGCTGTTTTTT
TRBV29-1,TRBD2,few,TRBJ2-3,CSVEAPLADPRQYF,TGCAGCGTTGAAGCTCCCCTAGCGGACCCTAGGCAGTATTTT
TRBV9,-,-,TRBJ2-1,CASSPRPLTGWNEQFF,TGTGCCAGCAGCCCCCGGCCGCTGACAGGATGGAATGAGCAGTTCTTC
TRBV12-3/TRBV12-4,-,many,TRBJ1-2,CASSLRRGGGYTF,TGTGCCAGCAGTTTACGGAGGGGTGGAGGCTACACCTTC
TRBV28,-,many,TRBJ1-6,CASSLVGIWNSPLHF,TGTGCCAGCAGTTTAGTGGGAATTTGGAATTCACCCCTCCACTTT
TRBV20-1,-,-,TRBJ1-2,CSAWPTQYGYTF,TGCAGTGCTTGGCCCACCCAGTATGGCTACACCTTC
TRBV3-1,TRBD1,-,TRBJ2-2,CASSHGQGRIGELFF,TGTGCCAGCAGCCACGGACAGGGGCGCATCGGGGAGCTGTTTTTT
TRBV7-3,TRBD2,-,TRBJ2-3,CASSWGLAGRTDTQYF,TGTGCCAGCAGCTGGGGACTAGCGGGCCGCACAGATACGCAGTATTTT
TRBV6-1,TRBD1,many,TRBJ1-5,CASRSRDRGPGNQPQHF,TGTGCCAGCAGGTCCCGGGACAGGGGGCCAGGCAATCAGCCCCAGCATTTT
TRBV7-9,TRBD1,-,TRBJ1-1,CASSPETGGLTEAFF,TGTGCCAGCAGCCCAGAGACAGGGGGTTTGACTGAAGCTTTCTTT
TRBV2,-,many,TRBJ2-3,CASIPRRSDTDTQYF,TGTGCCAGCATCCCCAGGCGATCTGACACAGATACGCAGTATTTT
TRBV25-1,-,few,TRBJ1-5,CASSGDQPQHF,TGTGCCAGCAGTGGGGATCAGCCCCAGCATTTT
TRBV30,-,-,TRBJ2-3,CAWSVSFLGGFTDTQYF,TGTGCCTGGAGTGTTTCTTTCCTCGGGGGATTCACAGATACGCAGTATTTT
TRBV6-2/TRBV6-3,TRBD2,-,TRBJ2-1,CASSYRTSGVTHNEQFF,TGTGCCAGCAGTTACCGGACTAGCGGGGTTACCCACAATGAGCAGTTCTTC
TRBV3-1,TRBD1,many,TRBJ1-1,CASSPSWTGGTMNTEAFF,TGTGCCAGCAGCCCCAGTTGGACAGGGGGCACCATGAACACTGAAGCTTTCTTT
TRBV9,-,many,TRBJ2-7,CASSTSGGLGSYEQYF,TGTGCCAGCAGCACCTCAGGGGGGCTCGGCTCCTACGAGCAGTACTTC
TRBV20-1,-,many,TRBJ2-1,CSARVVAREQFF,TGCAGTGCTAGAGTGGTAGCGCGTGAGCAGTTCTTC
TRBV9,-,many,TRBJ2-3,CASSVVDDTQYF,TGTGCCAGCAGCGTAGTCGATGATACGCAGTATTTT
TRBV29-1,-,-,TRBJ1-1,CSVLPGQDTPEAFF,TGCAGCGTTTTACCGGGGCAGGATACCCCTGAAGCTTTCTTT
TRBV12-5,TRBD1,few,TRBJ2-2,CASGLGGTGSTGELFF,TGTGCTAGTGGTTTAGGAGGGACAGGGAGCACCGGGGAGCTGTTTTTT
TRBV28,-,-,TRBJ2-5,CASSEVPQAQYF,TGTGCCAGCAGTGAGGTCCCCCAAGCCCAGTACTTC
TRBV11-3,-,many,TRBJ1-1,CASSFIGGAEAFF,TGTGCCAGCAGCTTTATAGGAGGCGCTGAAGCTTTCTTT
TRBV19,-,-,TRBJ2-3,CASSGISGRAPDTQYF,TGTGCCAGTAGTGGAATTTCCGGCAGGGCGCCAGATACGCAGTATTTT
TRBV20-1,-,-,TRBJ1-2,CNARRGDLANYGYTF,TGCAATGCTAGACGTGGGGACTTAGCTAACTATGGCTACACCTTC
TRBV20-1,TRBD1,-,TRBJ2-5,CSAEGADRGGQETQYF,TGCAGTGCCGAGGGGGCAGACAGGGGGGGGCAAGAGACCCAGTACTTC
TRBV20-1,TRBD2,many,TRBJ2-7,CSASGLAGAGYEQYF,TGCAGTGCCTCAGGACTAGCGGGTGCTGGGTACGAGCAGTACTTC
TRBV11-2,-,once,TRBJ1-1,CASSFQGGSTEAFF,TGTGCCAGCAGCTTTCAGGGAGGGAGCACTGAAGCTTTCTTT